This T cell receptor (beta chain) was sequenced in a study of blood T cell repertoires in COVID-19. Profiling relied on immunoSEQ multiplex PCR, and the TCRdb table lists in-frame clones only, not all of them. The sample lists roughly 430,000 clones; roughly 90% were seen once. There are 18 residues in the CDR3. Germline CDR1 reads LGHDT; CDR2 reads YNNKEL (reference sequence). The V gene end was trimmed by 1 base and the J gene end by 5 bases; junction bases not matched to a gene: 15. Source material: PBMCs or T cells enriched from blood (not recorded which). V is TRBV3-1 (or the pseudogene TRBV3-2) and J is TRBJ2-3; 7 bases map to TRBD2. The receptor's source is a young woman who had been exposed to COVID-19. In DNA, the CDR3 is TGTGCCAGCAGCCAAGGCCACCAACTAGCGCTTCGGGGAGATACGCAGTATTTT. Its protein is CASSQGHQLALRGDTQYF.